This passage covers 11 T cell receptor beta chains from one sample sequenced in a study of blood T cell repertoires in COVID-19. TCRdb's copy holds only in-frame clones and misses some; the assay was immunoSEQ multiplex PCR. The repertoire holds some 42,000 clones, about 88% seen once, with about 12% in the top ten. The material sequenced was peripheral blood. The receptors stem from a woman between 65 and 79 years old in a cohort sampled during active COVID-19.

CDR3 loop: CASSEAGDVYYGYTF. CDR3 in DNA: TGTGCCAGCAGTGAAGCAGGGGATGTCTACTATGGCTACACCTTC. The chain joins TRBV2 to TRBJ1-2, with D maybe TRBD1 (5 bases). Germline V gene sequence: CDR1 SNHLY, CDR2 FYNNEI. The CDR3 sequence is 15 residues long. V lost 0 bases, J lost 3 bases, and 11 bases lay in between.

CDR3: CASSKAGTGNQPQHF. For the CDR3, the DNA is TGTGCCAGCAGCAAGGCCGGGACAGGGAATCAGCCCCAGCATTTT. The chain links TRBV7-9 to TRBJ1-5, with 9 bases that match TRBD1. V dropped 5 bases and J dropped 4; count of bases not matched to a gene: 6. The CDR3 consists of 15 residues. Looked up from germline, CDR1 is SEHNR and CDR2 is FQNEAQ (reference sequence).

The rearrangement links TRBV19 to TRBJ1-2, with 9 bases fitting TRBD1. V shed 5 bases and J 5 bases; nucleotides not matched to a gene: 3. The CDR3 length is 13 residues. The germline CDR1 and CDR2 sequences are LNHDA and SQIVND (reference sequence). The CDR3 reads CASSADRGYGYTF. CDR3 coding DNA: TGTGCCAGTAGTGCGGACAGGGGATATGGCTACACCTTC. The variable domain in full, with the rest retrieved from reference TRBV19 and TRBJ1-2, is DGGITQSPKYLFRKEGQNVTLSCEQNLNHDAMYWYRQDPGQGLRLIYYSQIVNDFQKGDIAEGYSVSREKKESFPLTVTSAQKNPTAFYLCASSADRGYGYTFGSGTRLTVV.

The CDR3 sequence: CASSEGTGAPLSGANVLTF. The CDR3 DNA reads as TGTGCCAGCAGTGAAGGGACAGGGGCCCCTCTCTCTGGGGCCAACGTCCTGACTTTC. This chain uses TRBV28 with TRBJ2-6; 10 bases line up with TRBD1. This CDR3 comprises 19 residues. With V trimmed by 5 bases and J by 0 bases, 10 bases remained unmatched. CDR1 is MDHEN and CDR2 is SYDVKM in the germline V gene.

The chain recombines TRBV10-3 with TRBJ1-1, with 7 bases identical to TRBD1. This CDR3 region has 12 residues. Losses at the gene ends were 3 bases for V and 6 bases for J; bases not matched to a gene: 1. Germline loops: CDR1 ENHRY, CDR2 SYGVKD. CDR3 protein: CAISDRGAEAFF. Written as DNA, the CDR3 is TGTGCCATCAGTGACAGGGGGGCTGAAGCTTTCTTT.

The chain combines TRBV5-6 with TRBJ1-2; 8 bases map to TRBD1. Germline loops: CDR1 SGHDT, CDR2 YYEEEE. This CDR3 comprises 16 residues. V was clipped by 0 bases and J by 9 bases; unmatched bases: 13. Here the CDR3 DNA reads TGTGCCAGCAGCTTGGTCGTCGCCTCAGGGGGCGCGAGCTACACCTTC. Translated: CASSLVVASGGASYTF.

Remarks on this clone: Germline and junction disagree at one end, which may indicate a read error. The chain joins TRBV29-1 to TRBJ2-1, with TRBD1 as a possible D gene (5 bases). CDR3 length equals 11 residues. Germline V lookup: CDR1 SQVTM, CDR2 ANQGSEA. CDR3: CSVGGYNEQLF. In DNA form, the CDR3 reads TGCAGCGTTGGGGGCTACAATGAGCAGCTCTTC.

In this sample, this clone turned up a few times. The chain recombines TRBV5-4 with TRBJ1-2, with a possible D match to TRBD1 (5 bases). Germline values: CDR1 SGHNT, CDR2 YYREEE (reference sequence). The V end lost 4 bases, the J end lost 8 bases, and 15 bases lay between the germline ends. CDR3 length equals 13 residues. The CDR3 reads CASSSPRGGGYTF. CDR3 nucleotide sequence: TGTGCCAGCAGCAGTCCTCGGGGGGGAGGCTACACCTTC.

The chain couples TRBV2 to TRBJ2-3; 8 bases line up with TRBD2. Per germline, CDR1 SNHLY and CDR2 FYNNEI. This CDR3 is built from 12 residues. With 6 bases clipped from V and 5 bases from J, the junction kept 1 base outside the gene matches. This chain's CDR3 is CASRGLVDTQYF. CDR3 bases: TGTGCCAGCAGGGGACTAGTAGATACGCAGTATTTT.

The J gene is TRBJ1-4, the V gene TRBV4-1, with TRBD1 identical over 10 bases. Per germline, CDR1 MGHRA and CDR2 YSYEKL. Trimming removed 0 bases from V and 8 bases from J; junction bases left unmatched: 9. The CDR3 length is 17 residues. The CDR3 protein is CASSQEGSGTGDEKLFF. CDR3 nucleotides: TGCGCCAGCAGCCAAGAAGGTTCGGGGACAGGGGACGAAAAACTGTTTTTT.

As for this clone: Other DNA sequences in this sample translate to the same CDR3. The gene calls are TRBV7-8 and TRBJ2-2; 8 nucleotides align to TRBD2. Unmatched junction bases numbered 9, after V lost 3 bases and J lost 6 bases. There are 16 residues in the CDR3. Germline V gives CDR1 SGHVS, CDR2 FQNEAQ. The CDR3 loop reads CASSLARGGRSGELFF. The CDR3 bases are TGTGCCAGCAGCTTGGCCCGGGGGGGTCGGTCCGGGGAGCTGTTTTTT.